The 23 T cell receptor beta chains reported below all come from one sample, sequenced in a study of cytomegalovirus exposure and HLA in healthy donors. PCR employed 60 Vbeta and 13 Jbeta primers. Method: immunoSEQ multiplex PCR; TCRdb's copy keeps in-frame clones and lacks some. Among 60,000 to 65,000 clones listed, roughly 70% were seen once. Source material: PBMCs. The receptor source for this set is a man aged 50 to 59 in good health and CMV-seropositive.

This sequence joins TRBV9 and TRBJ1-3, with D tentatively TRBD1 (6 bases). The CDR3 consists of 17 residues. CDR1 and CDR2 (germline): SGDLS, YYNGEE. Between the trimmed V and J ends, which lost 3 bases and 0 bases, there was a span of 16 bases. CDR3 coding DNA: TGTGCCAGCAGCGCAAACAGGGAGGGGATCTCTGGAAACACCATATATTTT. Translation gives CASSANREGISGNTIYF. Filled out from reference TRBV9 and TRBJ1-3, the complete variable domain reads DSGVTQTPKHLITATGQRVTLRCSPRSGDLSVYWYQQSLDQGLQFLIQYYNGEERAKGNILERFSAQQFPDLHSELNLSSLELGDSALYFCASSANREGISGNTIYFGEGSWLTVV.

This clone was counted only a few times. The chain combines TRBV7-9 with TRBJ2-5, with TRBD2 matching 8 bases. Per the germline V gene, CDR1 is SEHNR and CDR2 is FQNEAQ (reference sequence). After removal of 6 bases from V and 2 bases from J, the junction contained 11 bases not matched to a gene. The CDR3 totals 16 residues. CDR3 residues: CASRATGLAHQETQYF. CDR3 nucleotide sequence: TGTGCCAGCAGGGCCACAGGACTAGCTCATCAAGAGACCCAGTACTTC.

The chain has TRBV5-1 and TRBJ2-1, with 7 bases that match TRBD2. Germline values: CDR1 SGHRS, CDR2 YFSETQ. Trimming at V came to 0 bases and at J to 8 bases, leaving 11 bases not matched to a gene. The CDR3 contains 16 residues. Here the CDR3 DNA reads TGCGCCAGCAGCTTGGCGTCGGGAGGCATAGGCGATGAGCAGTTCTTC. It specifies CASSLASGGIGDEQFF.

V gene TRBV9 combines with J gene TRBJ2-4, with 8 bases identical to TRBD2. CDR1 SGDLS and CDR2 YYNGEE come from the germline V gene. V gave up 3 bases and J gave up 6 bases; unmatched junction bases: 11. The CDR3 is made up of 16 amino acids. The CDR3 region has the DNA TGTGCCAGCAGCGCCTTTCCAATCGGGAGGGGAAACATTCAGTACTTC. It specifies CASSAFPIGRGNIQYF. Full variable domain (rest looked up from reference TRBV9 and TRBJ2-4): DSGVTQTPKHLITATGQRVTLRCSPRSGDLSVYWYQQSLDQGLQFLIQYYNGEERAKGNILERFSAQQFPDLHSELNLSSLELGDSALYFCASSAFPIGRGNIQYFGAGTRLSVL.

This clone was recorded a few times. The rearrangement uses TRBV5-5 and TRBJ1-5; TRBD1 matches at 8 bases. Trimming cost V 2 bases and J 6 bases; bases outside gene matches: 7. Germline-derived CDR1 and CDR2 are SGHKS and YYEKEE (reference sequence). The CDR3 is 15 amino acids. CDR3 nucleotide sequence: TGTGCCAGCAGCTTTAGGGCAGGGGGCGGTCAGCCCCAGCATTTT. Encoded protein: CASSFRAGGGQPQHF.

The rearrangement links TRBV27 to TRBJ1-5; TRBD1 might be the D (5 bases). Germline V gene data show CDR1 as MNHEY and CDR2 as SMNVEV (reference sequence). The CDR3 loop spans 13 amino acids. V was pared by 3 bases and J by 7 bases, with 10 bases between. The CDR3 protein is CASSFGGGQPQHF. In DNA, the CDR3 is TGTGCCAGCAGTTTCGGGGGAGGGCAGCCCCAGCATTTT.

This clone was seen a handful of times. V and J are TRBV5-6 and TRBJ1-5; the match to TRBD1 covers 9 bases. V was pared by 2 bases and J by 5 bases, with 2 bases of the junction left unmatched. The V gene's germline CDR1 is SGHDT and CDR2 YYEEEE. There are 14 residues in the CDR3. The CDR3 region has the DNA TGTGCCAGCAGCTTCGGACAGGGGTATCAGCCCCAGCATTTT. It yields the protein CASSFGQGYQPQHF.

V gene TRBV20-1 combines with J gene TRBJ2-5, with unresolved D. The CDR3 is made up of 11 amino acids. The germline CDR1 and CDR2 sequences are DFQATT and SNEGSKA (reference sequence). V gave up 1 base and J gave up 4 bases, with 4 bases separating them. This chain's CDR3 is CSARGGETQYF. Written as DNA, the CDR3 is TGCAGTGCTAGAGGAGGAGAGACCCAGTACTTC.

The J gene is TRBJ2-5, the V gene TRBV25-1; no clear D gene. This CDR3 has 12 amino acids. Trimming took 9 bases from V and 4 from J, leaving 12 bases between them. Germline values: CDR1 MGHDK, CDR2 SYGVNS. CDR3 in amino acids: CASSGVRETQYF. The CDR3 region has the DNA TGTGCCAGTTCTGGAGTTCGAGAGACCCAGTACTTC.

This chain joins TRBV27 and TRBJ2-1, with 10 bases that match TRBD1. Germline V gene lookup returns CDR1 MNHEY and CDR2 SMNVEV (reference sequence). This CDR3 comprises 15 residues. The V gene end was trimmed by 2 bases and the J gene end by 5 bases; junction bases not matched to a gene: 3. CDR3 protein: CASSLRDRGNNEQFF. The DNA of the CDR3 is TGTGCCAGCAGTTTAAGGGACAGGGGAAACAATGAGCAGTTCTTC.

V is TRBV20-1 and J is TRBJ2-7, with D unresolved. Germline V CDR1 and CDR2: DFQATT, SNEGSKA (reference sequence). Trimming stripped 1 base from V and 2 bases from J, with 3 bases between. The CDR3 is 11 amino acids. The CDR3 here is CSARAAYEQYF. CDR3 in DNA: TGCAGTGCTAGAGCGGCCTACGAGCAGTACTTC.

The chain is built from TRBV5-1 and TRBJ1-6; D gene ambiguous. The germline gives CDR1 SGHRS, CDR2 YFSETQ. The CDR3 contains 18 residues. V was clipped by 0 bases and J by 7 bases, with 20 bases between them. CDR3 bases: TGCGCCAGCAGCTTGGTCCCTGTGGGAGGCAGTAAGAATTCACCCCTCCACTTT. This encodes CASSLVPVGGSKNSPLHF.

This clone was detected a few times. Given a far larger clone just one base away, this is likely a sequencing read error. No conserved phenylalanine or tryptophan ends this CDR3, so it is likely a read error. Other DNA sequences in the same sample also yield this CDR3. The CDR3: CASSPSRGYTEAFV. The CDR3 bases are TGCGCCAGCAGCCCCTCCAGGGGTTACACTGAAGCTTTCGTT. The V call is TRBV5-1, the J call TRBJ1-1, with TRBD1 as a possible D gene (6 bases). In germline, CDR1 is SGHRS, CDR2 YFSETQ. The V end was cut by 4 bases, the J end by 3 bases, with 13 bases between. This CDR3 region has 14 residues.

This clone has only a few counts. The V and J genes are TRBV5-4 and TRBJ1-3; D uncertain. Germline V gene lookup returns CDR1 SGHNT and CDR2 YYREEE (reference sequence). The CDR3 extends over 15 amino acids. Trimming took 4 bases from V and 2 from J, leaving 13 bases between them. CDR3 sequence (DNA): TGTGCCAGCAGCCGAGGAGGGCCGGCTGGAAACACCATATATTTT. It specifies CASSRGGPAGNTIYF.

The rearrangement joins TRBV5-1 to TRBJ2-5; 7 nucleotides agree with TRBD2. The CDR3 length is 13 residues. After removal of 4 bases from V and 5 bases from J, the junction contained 5 bases not matched to a gene. Germline CDR1 is SGHRS and CDR2 is YFSETQ. This CDR3 is CASSTGGYETQYF. The CDR3 coding sequence is TGCGCCAGCAGCACCGGGGGGTACGAGACCCAGTACTTC.

This CDR3 is CASSSDGTSGTDTQYF. The CDR3 region has the DNA TGTGCCAGCAGCTCAGACGGGACTAGCGGCACAGATACGCAGTATTTT. This chain uses TRBV13 with TRBJ2-3, with TRBD2 identical over 10 bases. This CDR3 has 16 amino acids. Germline V gene sequence: CDR1 PRHDT, CDR2 FYEKMQ (reference sequence). Trimming at V came to 4 bases and at J to 1 base, leaving 5 bases not matched to a gene.

The J gene is TRBJ2-4, the V gene TRBV5-4, with TRBD2 matching 9 bases. This CDR3 is 18 amino acids long. Germline V gene sequence: CDR1 SGHNT, CDR2 YYREEE (reference sequence). V was clipped by 2 bases and J by 2 bases; unmatched bases: 11. CDR3 amino acids: CASSFSLSGGIPKNIQYF. The CDR3 DNA sequence: TGTGCCAGCAGCTTCTCTCTTAGCGGGGGCATTCCCAAAAACATTCAGTACTTC.

V gene TRBV19 combines with J gene TRBJ1-5; D is undetermined. The CDR3 consists of 15 residues. Germline-derived CDR1 and CDR2 are LNHDA and SQIVND (reference sequence). The V end lost 2 bases, the J end lost 4 bases, and 12 bases lay between the germline ends. CDR3 residues: CASSISAGGNQPQHF. Written as DNA, the CDR3 is TGTGCCAGTAGTATATCGGCAGGAGGAAATCAGCCCCAGCATTTT.

There are a few counts of this clone. The chain links TRBV2 to TRBJ1-2, with D hard to call. Germline V gene data show CDR1 as SNHLY and CDR2 as FYNNEI. The CDR3 runs to 16 residues. V was pared by 1 base and J by 0 bases, with 12 bases between. CDR3 DNA: TGTGCCAGCAGTGAAGAGGTAGCGAAATCTAACTATGGCTACACCTTC. It yields the protein CASSEEVAKSNYGYTF.

This chain joins TRBV7-8 and TRBJ1-2; 8 bases align to TRBD1. The CDR3 has 14 amino acids. CDR1 and CDR2 from the germline V gene are SGHVS and FQNEAQ. Germline trimming cut 6 bases from V and 5 bases from J; bases unmatched to any gene: 8. CDR3 region: CASSNRGVGYGYTF. Here the CDR3 DNA reads TGTGCCAGCAGTAACAGGGGGGTGGGATATGGCTACACCTTC.

The chain is built from TRBV9 and TRBJ1-2; 7 bases are shared with TRBD1. CDR1 and CDR2 from the germline V gene are SGDLS and YYNGEE. Trimming at V came to 3 bases and at J to 8 bases, leaving 10 bases not matched to a gene. This CDR3 spans 14 amino acids. In DNA form, the CDR3 reads TGTGCCAGCAGCGCCGACCACAGGGGTTCGGGCTACACCTTC. Translation gives CASSADHRGSGYTF.

The V call is TRBV7-2, the J call TRBJ2-7; TRBD1 matches at 8 bases. Germline V CDR1 and CDR2: SGHTA, FQGNSA. The CDR3 spans 17 residues. The V segment lost 5 bases and the J segment 5 bases; nucleotides outside the gene matches: 17. CDR3: CASSQGSGQGKDHEQYF. The CDR3 DNA reads TGTGCCAGCAGCCAAGGGTCAGGACAGGGAAAGGACCACGAGCAGTACTTC.

This clone was counted between two and nine times. This likely came from a read error, as a far larger clone is one base away. Other DNA sequences in the same sample also yield this CDR3. V usage is TRBV6-1 and J usage is TRBJ2-4, with a possible D match to TRBD1 (5 bases). The CDR3 consists of 14 residues. Germline V lookup: CDR1 MNHNS, CDR2 SASEGT. The CDR3 sequence is CASSEAWGPHIQYF. Written as DNA, the CDR3 is TGTGCCAGCAGTGAAGCGTGGGGCCCCCACATCCAGTACTTC.